The 22 T cell receptor beta chains in this list originate from one sample, sequenced in a study of OX40 agonist ivuxolimab in advanced cancers. Some clones are missing from TCRdb's copy, which holds only in-frame ones; the method was immunoSEQ multiplex PCR. The repertoire holds about 64,000 clones, 80% to 90% seen once, with 3% in the top ten. Specimen: CD4+ or CD8+ T cells sorted from blood, collected in a trial of the OX40 agonist ivuxolimab. Every receptor here comes from an adult with an advanced solid tumor such as melanoma, head and neck, liver or kidney cancer.

The rearrangement links TRBV7-2 to TRBJ1-2; D unresolved. CDR3 size: 12 residues. Germline V gives CDR1 SGHTA, CDR2 FQGNSA. Between the trimmed V and J ends, which lost 5 bases and 6 bases, there was a span of 10 bases. The CDR3 loop is CASSPQADGYTF. The CDR3 nucleotides read TGTGCCAGCAGCCCCCAGGCCGATGGCTACACCTTC.

This chain links TRBV19 with TRBJ1-3; D is ambiguous. CDR3 length: 15 residues. Germline V gene lookup returns CDR1 LNHDA and CDR2 SQIVND (reference sequence). V was cut by 7 bases and J by 4 bases, with 17 bases left in between. The CDR3 is CASMTQGSLGNTIYF. In nucleotides, the CDR3 is TGTGCCAGTATGACCCAAGGGAGTCTAGGAAACACCATATATTTT.

The chain uses TRBV11-2 and TRBJ1-1; D is undetermined. Per germline, CDR1 SGHAT and CDR2 FQNNGV. This CDR3 region has 14 residues. V lost 5 bases, J lost 11 bases, and 21 bases lay in between. The CDR3 spells CASSPGTILGGAFF. The CDR3 coding sequence is TGTGCCAGCAGCCCTGGTACTATTTTAGGCGGGGCTTTCTTT.

J is TRBJ1-2 and V is TRBV29-1, with D possibly TRBD1 on 6 matching bases. CDR1 SQVTM and CDR2 ANQGSEA come from the germline V gene. V was cut by 0 bases and J by 8 bases, with 10 bases left in between. The CDR3 has 12 residues. CDR3 DNA sequence: TGCAGCGTTGAAGAACAGGGCGCCGGCTACACCTTC. Amino acid sequence: CSVEEQGAGYTF.

J is TRBJ2-7 and V is TRBV28; D is tentatively TRBD1 or TRBD2 (5 bases each). The CDR3 is made up of 13 amino acids. Per the germline V gene, CDR1 is MDHEN and CDR2 is SYDVKM. Trimming pared 7 bases from V and 2 bases from J, leaving 12 bases between. CDR3 sequence (DNA): TGTGCCAGCAACCGGGGACGGGCCTACGAGCAGTACTTC. Its translation: CASNRGRAYEQYF.

V gene TRBV19 combines with J gene TRBJ2-2; no clear D. The CDR3 runs to 13 residues. Trimming removed 5 bases at V and 7 bases at J, with 11 bases between. Germline V gives CDR1 LNHDA, CDR2 SQIVND (reference sequence). The CDR3 DNA reads as TGTGCCAGTAGTGCCGTCTGGGGCGGGGAGCTGTTTTTT. Its translation is CASSAVWGGELFF.

CDR3 DNA: TGCGCCAGCAGTGAGCAGGGGATTTTCTCTGGAAACACCATATATTTT. It translates to CASSEQGIFSGNTIYF. This chain links TRBV10-2 with TRBJ1-3, with D perhaps TRBD1 (6 bases). Trimming took 2 bases from V and 0 from J, leaving 11 bases between them. Germline assignment: CDR1 WSHSY and CDR2 SAAADI. The length of the CDR3 is 16 residues.

The genes are TRBV5-1 and TRBJ2-3, with TRBD2 matching 10 bases. The germline CDR1 and CDR2 sequences are SGHRS and YFSETQ. The CDR3 totals 16 residues. J gave up 6 bases and V 3 bases, and 10 bases lay outside the gene matches. The CDR3 DNA reads TGCGCCAGCAGCTACTTAGCGGGGGGTACCCCGGATACGCAGTATTTT. This encodes CASSYLAGGTPDTQYF.

The gene calls are TRBV18 and TRBJ1-1; possibly TRBD1 for D (6 bases). With 2 bases removed from V and 6 bases from J, the gap between germline ends came to 13 bases. Germline V CDR1 and CDR2: KGHSH, LQKENI. This CDR3 has 14 amino acids. In nucleotides, the CDR3 is TGTGCCAGCTCACCATTACAGGAGGGGGCTGAAGCTTTCTTT. Translated: CASSPLQEGAEAFF.

The CDR3 reads CASGSGANVLTF. CDR3 DNA sequence: TGTGCCAGTGGATCTGGGGCCAACGTCCTGACTTTC. The chain recombines TRBV28 with TRBJ2-6, with D hard to call. The CDR3 loop spans 12 amino acids. Looked up from germline, CDR1 is MDHEN and CDR2 is SYDVKM. V was shortened by 9 bases and J by 1 base, with 4 bases between the two germline ends.

The chain links TRBV5-6 to TRBJ1-6; D is perhaps TRBD1 (5 bases). The CDR3 runs to 15 residues. CDR1 and CDR2 from the germline V gene are SGHDT and YYEEEE. V was cut by 0 bases and J by 3 bases, with 7 bases left in between. The CDR3: CASSLGGLYNSPLHF. The CDR3 coding sequence is TGTGCCAGCAGCTTGGGGGGACTCTATAATTCACCCCTCCACTTT. Looking up the rest from reference TRBV5-6 and TRBJ1-6 gives the full variable domain: DAGVTQSPTHLIKTRGQQVTLRCSPKSGHDTVSWYQQALGQGPQFIFQYYEEEERQRGNFPDRFSGHQFPNYSSELNVNALLLGDSALYLCASSLGGLYNSPLHFGNGTRLTVT.

This chain links TRBV5-1 with TRBJ1-1; possible D gene TRBD1, 5 bases. V was pared by 2 bases and J by 7 bases, with 15 bases between. The CDR3 loop spans 14 amino acids. Germline values: CDR1 SGHRS, CDR2 YFSETQ. The CDR3 loop is CASSLWGGDGEAFF. The CDR3 nucleotides are TGCGCCAGCAGCTTATGGGGGGGAGACGGTGAAGCTTTCTTT.

The CDR3 protein is CASSPNQGDYGYTF. As DNA, the CDR3 is TGTGCCAGCAGCCCTAACCAGGGAGACTATGGCTACACCTTC. This sequence joins TRBV6-5 and TRBJ1-2, with D possibly matching TRBD1 (5 bases). Germline values: CDR1 MNHEY, CDR2 SVGAGI. Trimming shortened V by 6 bases and J by 3 bases, and 14 bases separated the two germline ends. CDR3 length: 14 amino acids.

This chain connects TRBV5-6 to TRBJ2-7, with D unresolved. The germline gives CDR1 SGHDT, CDR2 YYEEEE. The V gene lost 2 bases and the J gene lost 3 bases, with 12 bases spanning the gap. This CDR3 is built from 14 residues. For the CDR3, the DNA is TGTGCCAGCAGCTTATTAGAGTCGAGCTACGAGCAGTACTTC. This translates into CASSLLESSYEQYF.

The chain employs TRBV10-1 and TRBJ1-1, with 9 bases lining up with TRBD1. The germline V gene encodes CDR1 WNHNN and CDR2 SYGVQD (reference sequence). J was trimmed by 2 bases and V by 10 bases; bases with no gene match: 8. CDR3 length: 14 amino acids. The CDR3 region has the DNA TGCGCCACCGCCGGACAGGGGCTAAACACTGAAGCTTTCTTT. Protein product: CATAGQGLNTEAFF.

The chain links TRBV10-3 to TRBJ1-1, with 8 bases aligning to TRBD1. Germline CDR1 and CDR2: ENHRY and SYGVKD. V lost 7 bases to trimming and J lost 6 bases; unmatched junction nucleotides: 7. The CDR3 is made up of 13 amino acids. The CDR3, as DNA: TGTGCCATCATCTCGGACAGGGACTCTGAAGCTTTCTTT. Its protein product is CAIISDRDSEAFF.

The chain combines TRBV25-1 with TRBJ2-7, with D perhaps matching TRBD1 (5 bases). The V and J ends lost 7 bases and 3 bases respectively, with 19 bases between them. The germline gives CDR1 MGHDK, CDR2 SYGVNS. The CDR3 extends over 15 amino acids. The CDR3 coding sequence is TGTGCCAGCATCCCAGTAAGTCCTAGGGGCTACGAGCAGTACTTC. It specifies CASIPVSPRGYEQYF.

The chain employs TRBV19 and TRBJ2-3; 8 nucleotides match TRBD2. Germline lookup yields CDR1 LNHDA and CDR2 SQIVND (reference sequence). Losses at the gene ends were 4 bases for V and 6 bases for J; bases not matched to a gene: 6. The CDR3 covers 14 residues. The CDR3 spells CASSTFSGEDTQYF. The CDR3 DNA is TGTGCCAGTAGTACCTTTAGCGGGGAGGATACGCAGTATTTT. Full variable domain (rest looked up from reference TRBV19 and TRBJ2-3): DGGITQSPKYLFRKEGQNVTLSCEQNLNHDAMYWYRQDPGQGLRLIYYSQIVNDFQKGDIAEGYSVSREKKESFPLTVTSAQKNPTAFYLCASSTFSGEDTQYFGPGTRLTVL.

V usage is TRBV11-2 and J usage is TRBJ2-1; the match to TRBD2 covers 8 bases. Trimming cost V 5 bases and J 3 bases; bases outside gene matches: 6. Per germline, CDR1 SGHAT and CDR2 FQNNGV. CDR3 length equals 15 residues. The CDR3 loop is CASSVTSGYYNEQFF. For the CDR3, the DNA is TGTGCCAGCAGCGTCACTAGCGGCTACTACAATGAGCAGTTCTTC.

This rearrangement joins TRBV9 to TRBJ2-3; tentative D call: TRBD2 (6 bases). Germline V CDR1 and CDR2: SGDLS, YYNGEE. The CDR3 runs to 15 residues. V dropped 0 bases and J dropped 7 bases, with 15 bases sitting between them. CDR3 sequence (DNA): TGTGCCAGCAGCGTAGACTTAGCGGCCCTGTATACGCAGTATTTT. This translates into CASSVDLAALYTQYF. The entire variable domain, with the rest obtained from reference TRBV9 and TRBJ2-3, is as follows: DSGVTQTPKHLITATGQRVTLRCSPRSGDLSVYWYQQSLDQGLQFLIQYYNGEERAKGNILERFSAQQFPDLHSELNLSSLELGDSALYFCASSVDLAALYTQYFGPGTRLTVL.

The rearrangement links TRBV5-1 to TRBJ2-3; D might be TRBD1 or TRBD2, each matching 5 bases. V was trimmed by 0 bases and J by 0 bases, leaving 14 bases between them. This CDR3 has 17 amino acids. In germline, CDR1 is SGHRS, CDR2 YFSETQ. CDR3 DNA: TGCGCCAGCAGCTTGGAGGGCCGGGGCCTGAGCACAGATACGCAGTATTTT. Translation gives CASSLEGRGLSTDTQYF.

The chain carries TRBV27 and TRBJ2-3; 7 bases agree with TRBD1. V gave up 9 bases and J gave up 2 bases; unmatched junction bases: 14. The CDR3 contains 16 residues. Germline lookup yields CDR1 MNHEY and CDR2 SMNVEV (reference sequence). CDR3 residues: CASPTPGTANTDTQYF. The DNA of the CDR3 is TGTGCCAGTCCAACCCCCGGGACAGCGAACACAGATACGCAGTATTTT.